This TCR beta chain was identified during a study of breast tumors, draining lymph nodes, adjacent tissues. TCRdb re-called the multiplex PCR reads through MiXCR, storing one row per CDR3 protein. The sample contains some 100,000 distinct CDR3 sequences, over 20% of which appear only once. Germline CDR1 and CDR2: SGHDT and YYEEEE. This CDR3 is built from 13 residues. Trimming took off 3 bases at V and 0 bases at J, with 7 bases between the two ends. Breast cancer patients provided tissue from their axillary draining lymph nodes. This clonotype was seen many times. The sequencing input was axillary lymph node tissue. The sequence was obtained from a female donor with breast cancer. Some clones in this sample may be carry-over from other donors' samples. The rearrangement links TRBV5-6 to TRBJ2-7; D may be TRBD1 (6 bases). The CDR3 is CASSWTASYEQYF. DNA for the CDR3: TGTGCCAGCAGCTGGACAGCCTCCTACGAGCAGTACTTC.